Detailed here is one T cell receptor beta chain. The junction had 3 bases not matched to a gene; V was cut back by 0 bases and J by 4 bases. CDR1 is MNHEY and CDR2 is SVGAGI in the germline V gene. This CDR3 is 15 amino acids long. The protocol was immunoSEQ multiplex PCR, while the TCRdb copy is restricted to in-frame clones and leaves out a portion. The data contain around 65,000 clones, 90% of them singletons. The sample comes from a study of T cell changes during pregnancy in multiple sclerosis. The V gene is TRBV6-5, the J gene TRBJ2-1, with 7 bases aligning to TRBD1. This specimen was peripheral blood, taken in the first trimester of pregnancy. This clonotype was obtained from a female donor in good health, enrolled as a control in a pregnancy study. Written as DNA, the CDR3 is TGTGCCAGCAGTTACTCAGGGGGCGCATACAATGAGCAGTTCTTC. Encoded protein: CASSYSGGAYNEQFF.